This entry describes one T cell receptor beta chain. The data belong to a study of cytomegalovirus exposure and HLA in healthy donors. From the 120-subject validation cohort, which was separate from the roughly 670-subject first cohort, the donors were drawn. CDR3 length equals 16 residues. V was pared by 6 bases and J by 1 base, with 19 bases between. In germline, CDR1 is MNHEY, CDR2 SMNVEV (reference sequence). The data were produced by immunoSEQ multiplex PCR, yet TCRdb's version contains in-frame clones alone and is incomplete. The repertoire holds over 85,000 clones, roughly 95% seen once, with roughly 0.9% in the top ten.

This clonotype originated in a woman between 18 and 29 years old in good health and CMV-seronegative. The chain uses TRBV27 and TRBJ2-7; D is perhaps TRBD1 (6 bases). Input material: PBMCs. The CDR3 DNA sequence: TGTGCCAGCAGCCACAATCAGTTGACAGGTTCCTACGAGCAGTACTTC. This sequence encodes CASSHNQLTGSYEQYF.